Following are 10 T cell receptor beta chains from one sample sequenced in a study of T cell responses to AZD1222 COVID-19 vaccine. The table came from immunoSEQ multiplex PCR; TCRdb's copy has only in-frame clones and leaves some out. This sample has just over 70,000 clones, with around 84% found just once. The sequenced sample was peripheral blood, obtained on day 0 of AZD1222 vaccination. Receptors were obtained from an adult in good health.

The V call is TRBV28, the J call TRBJ2-4, with D hard to call. The CDR3 totals 14 residues. Between the trimmed V and J ends, which lost 5 bases and 0 bases, there was a span of 8 bases. CDR1 MDHEN and CDR2 SYDVKM come from the germline V gene. CDR3 region: CASSRPGAKNIQYF. The CDR3 nucleotides read TGTGCCAGCAGTCGGCCCGGAGCCAAAAACATTCAGTACTTC.

The CDR3 is CASSPRLAGVVYNEQFF. CDR3 in DNA: TGTGCCAGCAGCCCCCGACTAGCGGGAGTGGTCTACAATGAGCAGTTCTTC. The chain combines TRBV7-9 with TRBJ2-1; 12 bases map to TRBD2. The germline gives CDR1 SEHNR, CDR2 FQNEAQ (reference sequence). The CDR3 has 17 residues. J was trimmed by 3 bases and V by 5 bases; bases with no gene match: 8.

The V gene is TRBV6-5, the J gene TRBJ1-2; D gene unclear. The CDR3 has 13 amino acids. Germline V gene lookup returns CDR1 MNHEY and CDR2 SVGAGI. V lost 0 bases to trimming and J lost 2 bases, with 4 bases between them. As DNA, the CDR3 is TGTGCCAGCAGTTACTCAGCGAACTATGGCTACACCTTC. Translating it yields CASSYSANYGYTF.

The chain uses TRBV19 and TRBJ2-7; 7 positions match TRBD2. The CDR3 totals 14 residues. Trimming cost V 5 bases and J 4 bases; bases outside gene matches: 8. CDR1 is LNHDA, CDR2 SQIVND, per germline (reference sequence). CDR3 sequence (DNA): TGTGCCAGTAGTCGTGGGACTACACCTTACGAGCAGTACTTC. It codes for CASSRGTTPYEQYF.

The chain links TRBV6-5 to TRBJ1-2; D gene ambiguous. In germline, CDR1 is MNHEY, CDR2 SVGAGI. This CDR3 has 13 amino acids. The V end lost 2 bases, the J end lost 10 bases, and 14 bases lay between the germline ends. The CDR3 bases are TGTGCCAGCAGTTACGGCTCCGGGTCCTCCTACACCTTC. As protein: CASSYGSGSSYTF.

The chain recombines TRBV6-1 with TRBJ1-4; the D is unclear. The CDR3 has 16 residues. Germline V lookup: CDR1 MNHNS, CDR2 SASEGT. Trimming took off 2 bases at V and 5 bases at J, with 15 bases between the two ends. CDR3 sequence (DNA): TGTGCCAGCAGTGAACGGCCGGCGGCCCCGAATGAAAAACTGTTTTTT. It codes for CASSERPAAPNEKLFF.

The chain has TRBV28 and TRBJ1-2, with D unresolved. The CDR3 spans 14 residues. Germline CDR1 MDHEN, CDR2 SYDVKM. Trimming pared 3 bases from V and 7 bases from J, leaving 15 bases between. The CDR3 here is CASSFRGRRLGYTF. The CDR3 nucleotides are TGTGCCAGCAGTTTCCGAGGCCGGAGGCTTGGCTACACCTTC.

The gene calls are TRBV9 and TRBJ2-3, with TRBD2 matching over 10 bases. The CDR3 has 16 amino acids. The junction had 9 bases not matched to a gene; V was cut back by 4 bases and J by 4 bases. Germline assignment: CDR1 SGDLS and CDR2 YYNGEE. As DNA, the CDR3 is TGTGCCAGCAGCCCCCGAAGCGGGGGGGCCCCAGATACGCAGTATTTT. It codes for CASSPRSGGAPDTQYF.

This clone was recorded once. The chain couples TRBV7-9 to TRBJ1-6; D may be TRBD1 (6 bases). Germline V gives CDR1 SEHNR, CDR2 FQNEAQ (reference sequence). The CDR3 contains 16 residues. V was trimmed by 1 base and J by 2 bases, leaving 9 bases between them. CDR3 coding DNA: TGTGCCAGCAGCTTAGGAGGGGGGACCTATAATTCACCCCTCCACTTT. It translates to CASSLGGGTYNSPLHF.

This chain uses TRBV9 with TRBJ2-7; TRBD2 matches 10 bases. The CDR3 extends over 18 amino acids. The germline gives CDR1 SGDLS, CDR2 YYNGEE. V shed 0 bases and J 3 bases; nucleotides not matched to a gene: 12. The CDR3: CASSVGRASGSSNYEQYF. The CDR3 DNA reads TGTGCCAGCAGCGTAGGGAGGGCTAGCGGGAGTTCGAACTACGAGCAGTACTTC.